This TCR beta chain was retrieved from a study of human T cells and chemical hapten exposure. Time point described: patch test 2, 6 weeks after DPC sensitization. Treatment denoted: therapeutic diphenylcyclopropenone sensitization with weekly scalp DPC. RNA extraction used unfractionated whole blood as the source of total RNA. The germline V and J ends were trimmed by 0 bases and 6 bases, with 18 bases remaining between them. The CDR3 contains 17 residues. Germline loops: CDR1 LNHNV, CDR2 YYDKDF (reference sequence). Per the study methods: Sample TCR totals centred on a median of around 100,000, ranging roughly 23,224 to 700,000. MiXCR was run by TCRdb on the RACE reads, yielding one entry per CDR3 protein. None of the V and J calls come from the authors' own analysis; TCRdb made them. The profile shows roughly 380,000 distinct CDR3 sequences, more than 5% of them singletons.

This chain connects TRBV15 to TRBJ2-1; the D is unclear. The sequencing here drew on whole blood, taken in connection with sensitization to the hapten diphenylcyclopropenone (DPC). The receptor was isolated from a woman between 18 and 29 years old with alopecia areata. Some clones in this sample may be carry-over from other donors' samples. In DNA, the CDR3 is TGTGCCACCAGCAGAGATGTAATACTCGAGCTGTCCAATGAGCAGTTCTTC. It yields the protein CATSRDVILELSNEQFF.